This passage covers 32 T cell receptor beta chains from one sample sequenced in a study of T cell responses to AZD1222 COVID-19 vaccine. Sequencing used immunoSEQ multiplex PCR; TCRdb keeps in-frame clones, though not all of them. The sample includes roughly 120,000 clones, about 80% of them seen just once. The sample here was peripheral blood, taken on day 0 of AZD1222 vaccination. The receptor set was obtained from an adult in good health.

The chain is built from TRBV18 and TRBJ1-6; TRBD1 is a possible D gene (5 bases). CDR3 length equals 18 residues. CDR1 and CDR2 (germline): KGHSH, LQKENI. Trimming took 4 bases from V and 2 from J, leaving 18 bases between them. In DNA form, the CDR3 reads TGTGCCAGCTCACTTTCCCTTTCGAGGGACCCCTATAATTCACCCCTCCACTTT. It codes for CASSLSLSRDPYNSPLHF. Drawing the rest from reference TRBV18 and TRBJ1-6, the complete variable domain is NAGVMQNPRHLVRRRGQEARLRCSPMKGHSHVYWYRQLPEEGLKFMVYLQKENIIDESGMPKERFSAEFPKEGPSILRIQQVVRGDSAAYFCASSLSLSRDPYNSPLHFGNGTRLTVT.

This clone was observed a few times. This rearrangement joins TRBV2 to TRBJ1-5; D is uncertain. The germline CDR1 and CDR2 sequences are SNHLY and FYNNEI. Between the trimmed V and J ends, which lost 3 bases and 11 bases, there was a span of 20 bases. The CDR3 consists of 15 residues. CDR3 DNA: TGTGCCAGCAGTGACAGACGGTTAATGTTTGGGGCCCAGCATTTT. Translating gives CASSDRRLMFGAQHF.

This rearrangement joins TRBV18 to TRBJ1-1; maybe TRBD1 (6 bases). The ends were cut back, 3 bases at V and 4 bases at J, with 9 bases in the middle. Germline CDR1 and CDR2: KGHSH and LQKENI. The CDR3 is made up of 13 amino acids. CDR3 residues: CASSPGDTTEAFF. CDR3 sequence (DNA): TGTGCCAGCTCACCGGGGGACACCACTGAAGCTTTCTTT.

The gene calls are TRBV28 and TRBJ2-7, with 7 bases aligning to TRBD2. The CDR3 contains 13 residues. Germline V lookup: CDR1 MDHEN, CDR2 SYDVKM. Trimming at V came to 6 bases and at J to 3 bases, leaving 5 bases not matched to a gene. CDR3 amino acids: CASRPSGIYEQYF. CDR3 in DNA: TGTGCCAGCAGGCCGAGCGGGATCTACGAGCAGTACTTC.

This chain joins TRBV2 and TRBJ2-5, with 8 bases aligning to TRBD2. CDR1 and CDR2 (germline): SNHLY, FYNNEI. The CDR3 loop spans 14 amino acids. The V segment lost 7 bases and the J segment 0 bases; nucleotides outside the gene matches: 4. As DNA, the CDR3 is TGTGCCAGCAAAGAGCGGGGGTACCAAGAGACCCAGTACTTC. It is translated as CASKERGYQETQYF.

This clone was recorded once. The gene calls are TRBV2 and TRBJ2-2; the match to TRBD1 covers 8 bases. The CDR3 runs 16 residues. Germline CDR1 SNHLY, CDR2 FYNNEI. J lost 5 bases, V lost 6 bases, and 11 bases had no gene match. The CDR3 sequence is CASSARTGPTTGELFF. The CDR3 DNA is TGTGCCAGCAGCGCTCGGACAGGGCCTACAACCGGGGAGCTGTTTTTT.

CDR3 loop: CASSLQQIQETQYF. The CDR3 bases are TGTGCCAGCAGCTTGCAACAGATCCAAGAGACCCAGTACTTC. This chain uses TRBV5-4 with TRBJ2-5; D is uncertain. The CDR3 sequence is 14 residues long. Between the trimmed V and J ends, which lost 1 base and 1 base, there was a span of 8 bases. Germline V lookup: CDR1 SGHNT, CDR2 YYREEE (reference sequence).

The rearrangement joins TRBV5-8 to TRBJ2-5; a possible D gene is TRBD2 (5 bases). V dropped 2 bases and J dropped 1 base, with 9 bases sitting between them. CDR3 length: 14 amino acids. Germline V gene lookup returns CDR1 SGHTS and CDR2 YDEGEE. CDR3 sequence reads: CASSFRGIQETQYF. DNA for the CDR3: TGTGCCAGCAGCTTCCGGGGTATCCAAGAGACCCAGTACTTC.

CDR3 bases: TGTGCCAGCAGCCAAGATTTGACAGGTTTGAACACTGAAGCTTTCTTT. Translating it yields CASSQDLTGLNTEAFF. The chain joins TRBV3-1 (or the pseudogene TRBV3-2) to TRBJ1-1; a weak D match, TRBD1 (6 bases). CDR3 length: 16 amino acids. Trimming removed 0 bases at V and 0 bases at J, with 11 bases between. Germline lookup yields CDR1 LGHDT and CDR2 YNNKEL (reference sequence).

The chain recombines TRBV18 with TRBJ1-4, with a weak D call TRBD1 (6 bases). Trimming left V 1 base short and J 8 bases short, with 11 bases between. The CDR3 is 14 residues long. Germline V gene data show CDR1 as KGHSH and CDR2 as LQKENI. The CDR3 loop reads CASSPRGAGEKLFF. The CDR3 DNA is TGTGCCAGCTCACCACGGGGGGCTGGAGAAAAACTGTTTTTT.

This clone turned up a few times. The chain links TRBV5-1 to TRBJ2-5; D call uncertain. CDR3 size: 11 residues. V lost 1 base, J lost 4 bases, and 2 bases lay in between. CDR1 and CDR2 (germline): SGHRS, YFSETQ. In nucleotides, the CDR3 is TGCGCCAGCAGCTTGCTAGAGACCCAGTACTTC. Translating gives CASSLLETQYF. Complete variable domain (other parts from reference TRBV5-1 and TRBJ2-5): KAGVTQTPRYLIKTRGQQVTLSCSPISGHRSVSWYQQTPGQGLQFLFEYFSETQRNKGNFPGRFSGRQFSNSRSEMNVSTLELGDSALYLCASSLLETQYFGPGTRLLVL.

This rearrangement joins TRBV5-1 to TRBJ1-1; TRBD1 matches at 8 bases. The germline CDR1 and CDR2 sequences are SGHRS and YFSETQ. Losses at the gene ends were 0 bases for V and 5 bases for J; bases not matched to a gene: 3. The CDR3 extends over 14 amino acids. The CDR3 nucleotides read TGCGCCAGCAGCTTGGCCCGGACAGGGACTGAAGCTTTCTTT. This gives the protein CASSLARTGTEAFF.

This chain links TRBV28 with TRBJ1-5; maybe TRBD1 (6 bases). CDR3 length: 14 residues. The germline CDR1 and CDR2 sequences are MDHEN and SYDVKM. Trimming took off 5 bases at V and 7 bases at J, with 15 bases between the two ends. CDR3 region: CASSPGGAGQPQHF. CDR3 sequence (DNA): TGTGCCAGCAGTCCTGGGGGGGCCGGGCAGCCCCAGCATTTT.

The chain employs TRBV12-3 or TRBV12-4 and TRBJ2-3; D unclear. The CDR3 sequence is 11 residues long. The germline V and J ends were trimmed by 7 bases and 2 bases, with 4 bases remaining between them. The CDR3 DNA sequence: TGTGCCAGCAAAATCACAGATACGCAGTATTTT. This sequence encodes CASKITDTQYF.

This chain connects TRBV7-2 to TRBJ2-7; D call uncertain. Germline V gene lookup returns CDR1 SGHTA and CDR2 FQGNSA. CDR3 length equals 12 residues. Between the trimmed V and J ends, which lost 5 bases and 5 bases, there was a span of 10 bases. CDR3 nucleotide sequence: TGTGCCAGCAGCCTGACACAGCACGAGCAGTACTTC. Protein sequence: CASSLTQHEQYF. Full variable domain (rest looked up from reference TRBV7-2 and TRBJ2-7): GAGVSQSPSNKVTEKGKDVELRCDPISGHTALYWYRQSLGQGLEFLIYFQGNSAPDKSGLPSDRFSAERTGGSVSTLTIQRTQQEDSAVYLCASSLTQHEQYFGPGTRLTVT.

The chain joins TRBV19 to TRBJ2-2; 9 positions agree with TRBD1. This CDR3 contains 14 residues. From germline, CDR1 is LNHDA and CDR2 SQIVND (reference sequence). The trim removed 9 bases at V and 2 bases at J, leaving 4 bases unmatched. The CDR3 DNA reads as TGTGCCAGCCGGACAGGGGCTAACACCGGGGAGCTGTTTTTT. Protein sequence: CASRTGANTGELFF.

The V call is TRBV7-3, the J call TRBJ2-1, with D perhaps given as TRBD1 or TRBD2 (5 bases each). V was shortened by 2 bases and J by 7 bases, with 12 bases between the two germline ends. CDR1 SGHTA and CDR2 FQGTGA come from the germline V gene. The CDR3 loop spans 14 amino acids. CDR3 amino acids: CASSLGLGENEQFF. The CDR3 bases are TGTGCCAGCAGCTTAGGCCTGGGGGAGAATGAGCAGTTCTTC.

V gene TRBV4-2 combines with J gene TRBJ1-2; D uncertain. Per the germline V gene, CDR1 is LGHNA and CDR2 is YNFKEQ. The V end was cut by 0 bases, the J end by 6 bases, with 11 bases between. The CDR3 consists of 14 residues. The CDR3, as DNA: TGTGCCAGCAGCCAAGAGGAGGGCTCCCATGGCTACACCTTC. It translates to CASSQEEGSHGYTF.

This chain connects TRBV6-5 to TRBJ1-2, with 9 bases aligning to TRBD1. After removal of 8 bases from V and 0 bases from J, the junction contained 1 base not matched to a gene. The CDR3 is 13 residues long. Germline V gene sequence: CDR1 MNHEY, CDR2 SVGAGI. The CDR3 DNA follows: TGTGCCAGCTGGGACAGGGCTAACTATGGCTACACCTTC. This gives the protein CASWDRANYGYTF.

V gene TRBV5-4 combines with J gene TRBJ2-3; 8 positions agree with TRBD2. Germline V lookup: CDR1 SGHNT, CDR2 YYREEE (reference sequence). The CDR3 length is 15 residues. V shed 1 base and J 5 bases; nucleotides not matched to a gene: 6. The CDR3: CASSLLSGGGDTQYF. DNA for the CDR3: TGTGCCAGCAGCTTGCTCAGCGGGGGTGGAGATACGCAGTATTTT.

The V call is TRBV5-6, the J call TRBJ1-4; D is uncertain. This CDR3 has 14 amino acids. With 0 bases removed from V and 5 bases from J, the gap between germline ends came to 8 bases. The V gene's germline CDR1 is SGHDT and CDR2 YYEEEE. In nucleotides, the CDR3 is TGTGCCAGCAGCTTGGGGGCGGTGAATGAAAAACTGTTTTTT. It specifies CASSLGAVNEKLFF.

This sequence joins TRBV7-9 and TRBJ1-5, with 8 bases that match TRBD1. The CDR3 length is 14 residues. V lost 5 bases to trimming and J lost 4 bases; unmatched junction nucleotides: 4. Per the germline V gene, CDR1 is SEHNR and CDR2 is FQNEAQ (reference sequence). The CDR3 nucleotides are TGTGCCAGCAGCCTACAGGGGGGGAATCAGCCCCAGCATTTT. Translating gives CASSLQGGNQPQHF. Based on the CDR3 plus reference TRBV7-9 and TRBJ1-5, the full variable domain is DTGVSQNPRHKITKRGQNVTFRCDPISEHNRLYWYRQTLGQGPEFLTYFQNEAQLEKSRLLSDRFSAERPKGSFSTLEIQRTEQGDSAMYLCASSLQGGNQPQHFGDGTRLSIL.

This chain connects TRBV18 to TRBJ2-5, with D unclear. The CDR3 totals 14 residues. The germline CDR1 and CDR2 sequences are KGHSH and LQKENI. Trimming took 2 bases from V and 1 from J, leaving 8 bases between them. The CDR3 spells CASSPSAFQETQYF. In DNA form, the CDR3 reads TGTGCCAGCTCACCAAGTGCGTTCCAAGAGACCCAGTACTTC.

This chain links TRBV5-8 with TRBJ2-1, with a weak D call TRBD2 (6 bases). CDR1 is SGHTS and CDR2 is YDEGEE in the germline V gene. The V gene lost 0 bases and the J gene lost 10 bases, with 17 bases spanning the gap. The CDR3 spans 15 residues. The DNA for the CDR3 is TGTGCCAGCAGCTTGGGCAGGTGGACTATTTGGGAGCAGTTCTTC. Protein sequence: CASSLGRWTIWEQFF.

This clone was picked up a small number of times. The rearrangement uses TRBV28 and TRBJ2-7; D may be TRBD1 or TRBD2 (5 bases each). V was clipped by 5 bases and J by 0 bases, with 14 bases between them. Germline-derived CDR1 and CDR2 are MDHEN and SYDVKM. CDR3 length: 15 amino acids. The chain's CDR3 is CASSGAAGSSYEQYF. CDR3 DNA: TGTGCCAGCAGTGGGGCGGCAGGGAGCTCCTACGAGCAGTACTTC.

The chain joins TRBV30 to TRBJ1-1, with D perhaps TRBD1 (5 bases). V was shortened by 3 bases and J by 9 bases, with 17 bases between the two germline ends. Germline loops: CDR1 GTSNPN, CDR2 SVGIG (reference sequence). This CDR3 has 13 residues. DNA for the CDR3: TGTGCCTGGAGAGGGGACTGGGGTTCAAAAGCTTTCTTT. Protein product: CAWRGDWGSKAFF.

This CDR3 reads CASSEQGSGNTIYF. The CDR3 nucleotides read TGTGCCAGCAGTGAACAGGGCTCTGGAAACACCATATATTTT. The chain links TRBV2 to TRBJ1-3, with D maybe TRBD1 (5 bases). V was cut by 2 bases and J by 0 bases, with 5 bases left in between. The CDR3 totals 14 residues. CDR1 SNHLY and CDR2 FYNNEI come from the germline V gene. The full variable domain, completed using reference TRBV2 and TRBJ1-3, is EPEVTQTPSHQVTQMGQEVILRCVPISNHLYFYWYRQILGQKVEFLVSFYNNEISEKSEIFDDQFSVERPDGSNFTLKIRSTKLEDSAMYFCASSEQGSGNTIYFGEGSWLTVV.

The genes are TRBV27 and TRBJ2-7; D is uncertain. Germline V gene lookup returns CDR1 MNHEY and CDR2 SMNVEV (reference sequence). The CDR3 consists of 13 residues. V shed 5 bases and J shed 3 bases, with 11 bases lying between them. The CDR3 is CASSVGRRYEQYF. CDR3 sequence (DNA): TGTGCCAGCAGTGTCGGACGGCGCTACGAGCAGTACTTC.

The chain is built from TRBV30 and TRBJ1-2; D is ambiguous. CDR1 GTSNPN and CDR2 SVGIG come from the germline V gene (reference sequence). Between the trimmed V and J ends, which lost 2 bases and 2 bases, there was a span of 9 bases. The CDR3 has 13 amino acids. The CDR3 sequence is CAWSIGTNYGYTF. The DNA for the CDR3 is TGTGCCTGGAGTATAGGAACAAACTATGGCTACACCTTC.

V is TRBV19 and J is TRBJ1-2, with D tentatively TRBD1 (5 bases). The germline V gene encodes CDR1 LNHDA and CDR2 SQIVND (reference sequence). This CDR3 contains 15 residues. V was trimmed by 5 bases and J by 5 bases, leaving 18 bases between them. As DNA, the CDR3 is TGTGCCAGTAGTGCCAGATCCGGGACCGCTTATGGCTACACCTTC. It codes for CASSARSGTAYGYTF.

The chain is built from TRBV11-1 and TRBJ1-1; the D is unclear. Germline V gene sequence: CDR1 SGHAT, CDR2 FQDESV (reference sequence). V was trimmed by 2 bases and J by 2 bases, leaving 12 bases between them. The CDR3 is made up of 15 amino acids. The CDR3 reads CASSLSIHQNTEAFF. The CDR3 DNA reads as TGTGCCAGCAGCTTATCGATACACCAAAACACTGAAGCTTTCTTT.

This clone was seen a single time. The chain combines TRBV28 with TRBJ1-6; no clear D. The V gene's germline CDR1 is MDHEN and CDR2 SYDVKM. V shed 6 bases and J shed 14 bases, with 11 bases lying between them. The CDR3 length is 11 residues. The CDR3 DNA is TGTGCCAGCAGGATCGCGGAGTCCCTCCACTTT. It yields the protein CASRIAESLHF.